A single T cell receptor beta chain is shown here with its context. The sample comes from a study of blood T cells in healthy people across ages. The second PCR ran roughly 7 to 11 cycles with a sample-barcoded 5' primer and J-beta primers. One entry per CDR3 protein results from TCRdb running MiXCR on the 5' RACE reads. Of 850,000 to 1,100,000 distinct CDR3 sequences in the sample, 35% to 45% were seen once. Germline assignment: CDR1 MNHNY and CDR2 SVGAGI (reference sequence). The CDR3 covers 16 residues. V dropped 6 bases and J dropped 0 bases, with 12 bases sitting between them. The V and J genes are TRBV6-6 and TRBJ2-6, with TRBD1 as a possible D gene (5 bases). This TCR came from a man aged 18 to 30 in good health. Sequences were obtained from blood. CDR3 sequence (DNA): TGTGCCAGCAGAGGTGACAGATACTCTGGGGCCAACGTCCTGACTTTC. Encoded protein: CASRGDRYSGANVLTF.